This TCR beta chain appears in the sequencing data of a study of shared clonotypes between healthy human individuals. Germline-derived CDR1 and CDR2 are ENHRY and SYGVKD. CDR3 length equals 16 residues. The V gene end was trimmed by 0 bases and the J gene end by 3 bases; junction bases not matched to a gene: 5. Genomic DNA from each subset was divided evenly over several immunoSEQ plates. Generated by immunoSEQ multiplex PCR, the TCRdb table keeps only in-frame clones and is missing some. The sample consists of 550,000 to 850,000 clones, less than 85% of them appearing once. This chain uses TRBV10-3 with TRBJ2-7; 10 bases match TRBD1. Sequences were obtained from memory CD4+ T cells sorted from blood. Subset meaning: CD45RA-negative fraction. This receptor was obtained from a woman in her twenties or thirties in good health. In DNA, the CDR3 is TGTGCCATCAGTGAGTCGGGACAGGGGCGAGTCTACGAGCAGTACTTC. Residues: CAISESGQGRVYEQYF.